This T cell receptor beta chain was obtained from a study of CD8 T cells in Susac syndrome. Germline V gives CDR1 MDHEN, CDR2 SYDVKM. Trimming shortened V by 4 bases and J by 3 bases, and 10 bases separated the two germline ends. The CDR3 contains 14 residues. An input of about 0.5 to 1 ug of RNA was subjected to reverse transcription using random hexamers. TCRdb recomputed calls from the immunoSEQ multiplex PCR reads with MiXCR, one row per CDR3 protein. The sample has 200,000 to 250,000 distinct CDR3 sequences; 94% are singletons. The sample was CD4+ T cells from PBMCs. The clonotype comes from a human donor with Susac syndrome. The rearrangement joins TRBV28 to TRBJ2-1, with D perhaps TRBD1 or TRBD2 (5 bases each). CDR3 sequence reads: CASSSGHLYNEQFF. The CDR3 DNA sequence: TGTGCCAGCAGTTCGGGGCACCTCTACAATGAGCAGTTCTTC.